This note documents a single TCR beta chain sequence. Its specificity is not known. TCRdb reprocessed the 5' RACE reads and keeps a single row for each CDR3 protein, giving no DNA. The sample shows some 140,000 distinct CDR3 sequences, and 37% sits with its ten largest clones. This specimen comes from a study of T cells expressing NK-cell markers. Study details: Sorted CD3+CD56+NKG2C+, CD3+CD56+NKG2C- and CD3+CD56-NKG2C+ T cells supplied TCR beta repertoires. The study sequenced eight donors, seven HCMV-seropositive and one seronegative.

The CDR3 covers 16 residues. Study-wide points: A range of about 1.0-8% of CD8+ T cells consisted of dominant NKG2C+ clonotypes in several donors. HCMV specificity was not established for the expanded NKG2C+ T cell clones.

The sequenced material came from blood T cells: a sorted CD56 or NKG2C T cell subset, CD4+ or CD8+ T cells, or bulk PBMC T cells (not recorded which). The clonotype was recovered from a woman aged 45-65 years in good health. The chain couples TRBV12-3 or TRBV12-4 to TRBJ2-1; with no DNA, the TCRdb D assignment of TRBD2 cannot be verified. This chain's CDR3 is CASSSNSLLPYNEQFF.